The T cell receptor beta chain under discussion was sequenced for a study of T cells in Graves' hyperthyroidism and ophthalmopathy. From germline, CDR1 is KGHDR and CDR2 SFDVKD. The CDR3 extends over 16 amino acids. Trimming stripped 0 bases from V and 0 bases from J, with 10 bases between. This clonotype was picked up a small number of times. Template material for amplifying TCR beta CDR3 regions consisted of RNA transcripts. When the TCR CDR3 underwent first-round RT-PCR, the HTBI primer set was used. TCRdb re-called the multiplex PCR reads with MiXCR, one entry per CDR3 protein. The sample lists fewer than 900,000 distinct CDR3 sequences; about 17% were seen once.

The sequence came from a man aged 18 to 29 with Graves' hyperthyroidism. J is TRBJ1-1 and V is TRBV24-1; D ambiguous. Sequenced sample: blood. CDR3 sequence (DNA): TGTGCCACCAGTGATTTGAACAAGCTAATGAACACTGAAGCTTTCTTT. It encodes CATSDLNKLMNTEAFF.